Listed here are 16 T cell receptor beta chains from one sample, sequenced in a study of OX40 agonist ivuxolimab in advanced cancers. Sequenced by immunoSEQ multiplex PCR; TCRdb stores in-frame clones only, minus some. The sample records 75,000 to 95,000 clones, around 85% being singletons. Sequencing was performed on CD4+ or CD8+ T cells sorted from blood, taken in a trial of the OX40 agonist ivuxolimab. These receptor sequences come from an adult with an advanced solid tumor such as melanoma, head and neck, liver or kidney cancer.

In its sample, this clone was seen once. The genes are TRBV28 and TRBJ1-4; D is unresolved. Trimming stripped 10 bases from V and 3 bases from J, with 9 bases between. The CDR3 sequence is 12 residues long. CDR1 and CDR2 from the germline V gene are MDHEN and SYDVKM. The CDR3 DNA reads TGTGCCACCTGGCGGCCTAATGAAAAACTGTTTTTT. Translating gives CATWRPNEKLFF.

V usage is TRBV6-5 and J usage is TRBJ2-7; D tentatively reads TRBD1 or TRBD2 (5 bases each). Germline loops: CDR1 MNHEY, CDR2 SVGAGI. The CDR3 consists of 13 residues. Between the trimmed V and J ends, which lost 5 bases and 2 bases, there was a span of 10 bases. CDR3 sequence (DNA): TGTGCCAGCAGTGGGACCACCACCTACGAGCAGTACTTC. This encodes CASSGTTTYEQYF.

This sequence joins TRBV7-2 and TRBJ1-2; D possibly corresponds to TRBD1 (5 bases). V gave up 1 base and J gave up 4 bases, with 7 bases separating them. Germline CDR1 is SGHTA and CDR2 is FQGNSA. The CDR3 consists of 13 residues. The CDR3 is CASSLGGPYGYTF. The CDR3 region has the DNA TGTGCCAGCAGCTTAGGGGGCCCCTATGGCTACACCTTC.

This clone was found once. The V gene is TRBV28, the J gene TRBJ1-5, with unresolved D. Trimming took 11 bases from V and 4 from J, leaving 12 bases between them. Germline lookup yields CDR1 MDHEN and CDR2 SYDVKM. The CDR3 is 12 residues long. CDR3 bases: TGTGCCGAAGGACGGCTAAATCAGCCCCAGCATTTT. This gives the protein CAEGRLNQPQHF.

V is TRBV6-6 and J is TRBJ1-1; 12 nucleotides agree with TRBD1. This CDR3 spans 13 amino acids. Germline CDR1 MNHNY, CDR2 SVGAGI (reference sequence). The ends lost 5 bases at V and 8 bases at J; junction bases unmatched: 3. CDR3 in amino acids: CASSTGTGGEAFF. As DNA, the CDR3 is TGTGCCAGCAGTACTGGGACAGGGGGCGAAGCTTTCTTT.

The chain has TRBV7-3 and TRBJ1-6; a possible D gene is TRBD1 (6 bases). This CDR3 is built from 16 residues. Per germline, CDR1 SGHTA and CDR2 FQGTGA. V gave up 1 base and J gave up 7 bases, with 14 bases separating them. The CDR3 region has the DNA TGTGCCAGCAGCTTAAATACAGGGTGGGGAAATTCACCCCTCCACTTT. This codes for CASSLNTGWGNSPLHF.

The chain is built from TRBV7-2 and TRBJ1-3; D gene uncertain. Germline CDR1 reads SGHTA; CDR2 reads FQGNSA. The CDR3 length is 13 residues. Between the trimmed V and J ends, which lost 7 bases and 3 bases, there was a span of 10 bases. CDR3 sequence reads: CASTRGYGNTIYF. CDR3 coding DNA: TGTGCCAGCACCCGAGGGTATGGAAACACCATATATTTT.

A word on this clone: Germline and junction disagree at one end, which may indicate a read error. The V and J genes are TRBV7-7 and TRBJ2-3, with no clear D. CDR1 is SSHAT and CDR2 is FNYEAQ in the germline V gene (reference sequence). This CDR3 has 13 residues. The CDR3 sequence: CASSLEAQHTQYF. The CDR3 DNA follows: TGTGCTAGCAGCTTAGAGGCTCAACATACGCAGTATTTT.

The J gene is TRBJ2-2, the V gene TRBV5-1; 10 nucleotides line up with TRBD1. The V gene's germline CDR1 is SGHRS and CDR2 YFSETQ. The CDR3 is 14 amino acids. V was clipped by 3 bases and J by 7 bases; unmatched bases: 3. The CDR3 nucleotides are TGCGCCAGCAGCTGGGACAGGGGTAGCGGGGAGCTGTTTTTT. Protein sequence: CASSWDRGSGELFF. The variable domain in full, completed from reference TRBV5-1 and TRBJ2-2, reads KAGVTQTPRYLIKTRGQQVTLSCSPISGHRSVSWYQQTPGQGLQFLFEYFSETQRNKGNFPGRFSGRQFSNSRSEMNVSTLELGDSALYLCASSWDRGSGELFFGEGSRLTVL.

The V call is TRBV5-5, the J call TRBJ1-2; 7 bases are a match to TRBD1. Germline CDR1 reads SGHKS; CDR2 reads YYEKEE (reference sequence). The CDR3 runs to 13 residues. The V and J ends lost 6 bases and 2 bases, in that order; junction bases with no gene match: 4. This chain's CDR3 is CASNRDRNYGYTF. CDR3 sequence (DNA): TGTGCCAGCAACCGGGACAGAAACTATGGCTACACCTTC. Complete variable domain (other parts from reference TRBV5-5 and TRBJ1-2): DAGVTQSPTHLIKTRGQQVTLRCSPISGHKSVSWYQQVLGQGPQFIFQYYEKEERGRGNFPDRFSARQFPNYSSELNVNALLLGDSALYLCASNRDRNYGYTFGSGTRLTVV.

The chain links TRBV27 to TRBJ2-7; 13 nucleotides match TRBD2. CDR1 is MNHEY, CDR2 SMNVEV, per germline (reference sequence). V lost 5 bases to trimming and J lost 0 bases; unmatched junction nucleotides: 16. The CDR3 is 20 amino acids. The CDR3 spells CASSPRNKIWTSGSSYEQYF. CDR3 coding DNA: TGTGCCAGCAGTCCGCGAAACAAAATCTGGACTAGCGGGAGCTCCTACGAGCAGTACTTC.

The chain carries TRBV7-6 and TRBJ2-1, with D possibly matching TRBD1 (5 bases). Germline CDR1 reads SGHVS; CDR2 reads FNYEAQ. This CDR3 comprises 13 residues. The V gene lost 4 bases and the J gene lost 4 bases, with 8 bases spanning the gap. Here the CDR3 reads CASSSRVYNEQFF. The CDR3 nucleotides read TGTGCCAGCAGCTCCAGGGTTTACAATGAGCAGTTCTTC.

V and J are TRBV7-9 and TRBJ1-2; D unclear. The CDR3 is 17 residues long. The germline V gene encodes CDR1 SEHNR and CDR2 FQNEAQ (reference sequence). Trimming pared 7 bases from V and 0 bases from J, leaving 21 bases between. For the CDR3, the DNA is TGTGCCAGCACCCCCTGGCCCCCACCCACGGCTAACTATGGCTACACCTTC. It encodes CASTPWPPPTANYGYTF.

The CDR3 loop reads CASSLSAARTNQPQHF. Here the CDR3 DNA reads TGTGCCAGCAGCTTATCGGCAGCCAGGACCAATCAGCCCCAGCATTTT. This rearrangement joins TRBV7-2 to TRBJ1-5; no reliable D call. Germline CDR1 reads SGHTA; CDR2 reads FQGNSA. This CDR3 contains 16 residues. V gave up 2 bases and J gave up 3 bases, with 14 bases separating them. Full variable domain (rest looked up from reference TRBV7-2 and TRBJ1-5): GAGVSQSPSNKVTEKGKDVELRCDPISGHTALYWYRQSLGQGLEFLIYFQGNSAPDKSGLPSDRFSAERTGGSVSTLTIQRTQQEDSAVYLCASSLSAARTNQPQHFGDGTRLSIL.

The V and J genes are TRBV18 and TRBJ1-2, with a weak D call TRBD1 (6 bases). The ends were cut back, 6 bases at V and 2 bases at J, with 13 bases in the middle. Germline CDR1 and CDR2: KGHSH and LQKENI. The CDR3 runs 14 residues. CDR3 bases: TGTGCCAGCTCCACGACACAGGGAAACTATGGCTACACCTTC. It specifies CASSTTQGNYGYTF.

The chain has TRBV4-1 and TRBJ2-2; 8 bases align to TRBD1. The CDR3 totals 16 residues. Germline V gene lookup returns CDR1 MGHRA and CDR2 YSYEKL. The V and J ends lost 2 bases and 2 bases, in that order; junction bases with no gene match: 4. CDR3 nucleotides: TGCGCCAGCAGCCAACCGGGACAGGCCAACACCGGGGAGCTGTTTTTT. Protein sequence: CASSQPGQANTGELFF.